This T cell receptor (beta chain) was sequenced in a study of Graves' ophthalmopathy and Graves' hyperthyroidism. The V end lost 5 bases, the J end lost 7 bases, and 21 bases lay between the germline ends. The CDR3 is made up of 16 amino acids. Germline-derived CDR1 and CDR2 are SGHNT and YYREEE (reference sequence). Lactation, pregnancy, uncontrolled infections and other autoimmune diseases were all grounds for excluding patients. Amplified material comprised TCR beta CDR3 regions derived from RNA transcripts. Investigators did first-round RT-PCR with HTBI primers, then second-round multiplex PCR. MiXCR, run by TCRdb on the multiplex PCR reads, gives a single entry per CDR3 protein. This table has 340,000 or so distinct CDR3 sequences, roughly 15% appearing once.

The source material was peripheral blood. This chain uses TRBV5-4 with TRBJ2-2, with a tentative D call TRBD1 (5 bases). The TCR originated in an adult man with Graves' ophthalmopathy. The CDR3 spells CASSPRKEFTGGELFF. Here the CDR3 DNA reads TGTGCCAGCAGTCCGAGAAAGGAATTTACAGGCGGGGAGCTGTTTTTT.